A single sample gave rise to the 26 T cell receptor beta chains below, sequenced in a study of T cells in women clearing cervical HPV infection. The assay was immunoSEQ multiplex PCR, and TCRdb's table has in-frame clones only and misses some. In total, the table holds tens of thousands of clones. Sequenced material: blood buffy coat. Receptor source: a woman aged 18 to 75 with a cervical HPV16 infection that either progressed to CIN3+ or cleared (not recorded which).

CDR3 bases read: TGTGCCAGCATCCTCGCGGGTGGAAACACC. Its protein product is CASILAGGNT. The CDR3 reads in full as CASILAGGNTIYF. V and J are TRBV11-2 and TRBJ1-3; D call uncertain. The read gets to within 3 residues of the CDR3 end, and the germline J gene fills in the rest. Deletions cut 7 bases from V and 3 bases from J, with 10 bases between. The CDR3 spans 13 residues. In germline, CDR1 is SGHAT, CDR2 FQNNGV. Based on the CDR3 plus reference TRBV11-2 and TRBJ1-3, the full variable domain is EAGVAQSPRYKIIEKRQSVAFWCNPISGHATLYWYQQILGQGPKLLIQFQNNGVVDDSQLPKDRFSAERLKGVDSTLKIQPAKLEDSAVYLCASILAGGNTIYFGEGSWLTVV.

In the case of this clone: The observed sequence ends 3 residues before the CDR3 terminus, with the missing tail filled in from the germline J gene. The chain has TRBV20-1 and TRBJ2-3; D possibly corresponds to TRBD1 (6 bases). Looked up from germline, CDR1 is DFQATT and CDR2 is SNEGSKA (reference sequence). The CDR3 totals 13 residues. Incomplete CDR3 DNA: TGCAGTGCCAGACCGGGACACGTAGAGACG. It encodes CSARPGHVET. The whole CDR3 is CSARPGHVETQYF.

As concerns this clone: The read ends 3 residues early relative to the CDR3; the germline J gene fills the gap. This rearrangement joins TRBV11-1 to TRBJ1-2; D may be TRBD1 (6 bases). This CDR3 spans 14 amino acids. Germline-derived CDR1 and CDR2 are SGHAT and FQDESV (reference sequence). Trimming pared 6 bases from V and 4 bases from J, leaving 15 bases between. The part of the CDR3 DNA that was read is TGTGCCAGCAGACAACAGGGAGACCCCTATGGC. It translates to CASRQQGDPYG. The CDR3 reads in full as CASRQQGDPYGYTF.

Points on this clone: The read ends 3 residues early relative to the CDR3; the germline J gene fills the gap. The V call is TRBV18, the J call TRBJ1-2, with 10 nucleotides matching TRBD1. Looked up from germline, CDR1 is KGHSH and CDR2 is LQKENI. The length of the CDR3 is 15 residues. Incomplete CDR3 DNA: TGTGCCAGCTCACCAAGGGACAGGGGCAAGGACGAC. The encoded protein is CASSPRDRGKDD. The CDR3 in full is CASSPRDRGKDDYTF.

The CDR3 sequence is CASSLPARGEQFF. The CDR3 bases that were read are TGTGCCAGCAGCCTCCCGGCTAGGGGTGAG. The chain couples TRBV7-9 to TRBJ2-1, with D possibly being TRBD1 (5 bases). The sequenced fragment ends 3 residues before the CDR3 boundary, so the rest is inferred from the germline J gene. Trimming took 5 bases from V and 9 from J, leaving 14 bases between them. CDR1 and CDR2 (germline): SEHNR, FQNEAQ (reference sequence). This CDR3 spans 13 amino acids. Combining the CDR3 with reference TRBV7-9 and TRBJ2-1 gives the whole variable domain DTGVSQNPRHKITKRGQNVTFRCDPISEHNRLYWYRQTLGQGPEFLTYFQNEAQLEKSRLLSDRFSAERPKGSFSTLEIQRTEQGDSAMYLCASSLPARGEQFFGPGTRLTVL.

The covered CDR3 bases are TGTGCCAGCGGCGGGTACAATGAG. Translated: CASGGYNE. The complete CDR3 reads CASGGYNEQFF. V is TRBV2 and J is TRBJ2-1, with a weak D call TRBD2 (5 bases). The CDR3 end falls 3 residues outside the read, so it is completed with the germline J gene. CDR1 is SNHLY, CDR2 FYNNEI, per germline. V dropped 8 bases and J dropped 4 bases, with 6 bases sitting between them. This CDR3 has 11 amino acids.

Concerning this clone itself: The CDR3 is cut off 3 residues early in the read; its end comes from the germline J gene. This rearrangement joins TRBV7-8 to TRBJ1-6; TRBD1 is a possible D gene (6 bases). Germline lookup yields CDR1 SGHVS and CDR2 FQNEAQ. V gave up 5 bases and J gave up 8 bases, with 13 bases separating them. The CDR3 covers 14 residues. The CDR3 reads CASSGGGAHSPLHF. The covered CDR3 bases are TGTGCCAGCAGCGGTGGGGGCGCCCATTCACCC. Full variable domain (rest looked up from reference TRBV7-8 and TRBJ1-6): GAGVSQSPRYKVAKRGQDVALRCDPISGHVSLFWYQQALGQGPEFLTYFQNEAQLDKSGLPSDRFFAERPEGSVSTLKIQRTQQEDSAVYLCASSGGGAHSPLHFGNGTRLTVT.

Notes on this clone: The read ends 3 residues before the CDR3 terminus; that terminus is restored from the germline J gene. The V and J genes are TRBV20-1 and TRBJ1-2, with unresolved D. V was pared by 1 base and J by 6 bases, with 6 bases between. The CDR3 covers 11 residues. Germline V gene lookup returns CDR1 DFQATT and CDR2 SNEGSKA (reference sequence). CDR3 bases read: TGCAGTGCTAGAGGGCAGGATGGC. This translates into CSARGQDG. The whole CDR3 sequence is CSARGQDGYTF.

A remark on this clone: The read stops 3 residues short of the end of the CDR3; the missing end is completed from the germline J gene. The gene calls are TRBV18 and TRBJ2-7; no clear D gene. Germline-derived CDR1 and CDR2 are KGHSH and LQKENI. The CDR3 runs to 15 residues. V lost 0 bases, J lost 2 bases, and 11 bases lay in between. The CDR3 here is CASSPPSRSPYEQYF. The DNA read from the CDR3 is TGTGCCAGCTCACCACCGTCCAGGTCCCCCTACGAG.

For this clone: The read gets to within 3 residues of the CDR3 end, and the germline J gene fills in the rest. This chain joins TRBV6-1 and TRBJ2-2; perhaps TRBD1 as D (5 bases). Deletions cut 2 bases from V and 3 bases from J, with 10 bases between. The CDR3 has 15 residues. Germline V gene sequence: CDR1 MNHNS, CDR2 SASEGT. CDR3 region: CASSEKGPDTGELFF. The CDR3 DNA, read in part, is TGTGCCAGCAGTGAAAAGGGGCCCGACACCGGGGAG.

In the case of this clone: The missing CDR3 end, 3 residues past where the read stops, is filled in from the germline J gene. The chain uses TRBV10-3 and TRBJ2-5; 7 positions match TRBD2. The ends lost 6 bases at V and 5 bases at J; junction bases unmatched: 12. Germline V lookup: CDR1 ENHRY, CDR2 SYGVKD. There are 15 residues in the CDR3. The CDR3 DNA, read in part, is TGTGCCATCAGCCCTCGTGGGACCGGGGGGGAGACC. It codes for CAISPRGTGGET. The entire CDR3 reads CAISPRGTGGETQYF.

Details on this clone: The read terminates 3 residues ahead of where the CDR3 ends, so the germline J gene completes it. V gene TRBV11-2 combines with J gene TRBJ2-2; D ambiguous. The germline CDR1 and CDR2 sequences are SGHAT and FQNNGV. With 5 bases removed from V and 1 base from J, the gap between germline ends came to 5 bases. CDR3 length equals 13 residues. Incomplete CDR3 DNA: TGTGCCAGCAGCCCCAGGAACACCGGGGAG. Translating gives CASSPRNTGE. Given in full, the CDR3 is CASSPRNTGELFF.

In the case of this clone: The CDR3 end falls 3 residues outside the read, so it is completed with the germline J gene. The rearrangement links TRBV2 to TRBJ1-5; possibly TRBD1 for D (6 bases). Per germline, CDR1 SNHLY and CDR2 FYNNEI. V lost 5 bases and J lost 6, with 17 bases in between. CDR3 length: 15 residues. Incomplete CDR3 DNA: TGTGCCAGCAGTACCTACAGGGAAGCTAGTCAGCCC. Translated: CASSTYREASQP. The CDR3, in full, reads CASSTYREASQPQHF. The full variable domain, in which reference TRBV2 and TRBJ1-5 provide the parts outside the CDR3, is EPEVTQTPSHQVTQMGQEVILRCVPISNHLYFYWYRQILGQKVEFLVSFYNNEISEKSEIFDDQFSVERPDGSNFTLKIRSTKLEDSAMYFCASSTYREASQPQHFGDGTRLSIL.

A note on this clone: Read data end 3 residues before the CDR3 end; the end is taken from the germline J gene. The rearrangement joins TRBV19 to TRBJ1-1; 9 bases match TRBD1. Germline CDR1 is LNHDA and CDR2 is SQIVND (reference sequence). CDR3 length equals 13 residues. With V trimmed by 9 bases and J by 3 bases, 5 bases remained unmatched. Partial CDR3 DNA: TGTGCCAGCCTTGACAGGGGGGACACTGAA. Protein: CASLDRGDTE. The whole CDR3 protein reads CASLDRGDTEAFF.

The CDR3 loop is CASSLGGLAKNIQYF. The part of the CDR3 DNA that was read is TGTGCCAGCAGCTTAGGTGGACTAGCCAAAAACATT. The V and J genes are TRBV11-3 and TRBJ2-4, with a tentative D call TRBD2 (5 bases). The read terminates 3 residues before the CDR3 end, so the remaining end is supplied by the germline J gene. Germline assignment: CDR1 SGHNT and CDR2 YENEEA. This CDR3 contains 15 residues. V shed 1 base and J shed 0 bases, with 7 bases lying between them. Combining the CDR3 with reference TRBV11-3 and TRBJ2-4 gives the whole variable domain EAGVVQSPRYKIIEKKQPVAFWCNPISGHNTLYWYLQNLGQGPELLIRYENEEAVDDSQLPKDRFSAERLKGVDSTLKIQPAELGDSAVYLCASSLGGLAKNIQYFGAGTRLSVL.

With respect to this clone: The CDR3 end is not reached by the read, which stops 3 residues before it; the germline J gene fills it in. The genes are TRBV5-5 and TRBJ2-1, with TRBD1 identical over 9 bases. CDR3 length: 15 residues. The germline CDR1 and CDR2 sequences are SGHKS and YYEKEE (reference sequence). J gave up 8 bases and V 4 bases, and 10 bases lay outside the gene matches. CDR3 sequence reads: CASSTGGGEGYEQFF. The part of the CDR3 DNA that was read is TGTGCCAGCAGCACAGGGGGCGGGGAAGGCTATGAG.

Regarding this clone: The read terminates 3 residues before the CDR3 end, so the remaining end is supplied by the germline J gene. The chain couples TRBV14 to TRBJ2-2; possible D gene TRBD2, 5 bases. From germline, CDR1 is SGHDN and CDR2 FVKESK. Trimming pared 5 bases from V and 5 bases from J, leaving 12 bases between. The CDR3 is 14 residues long. CDR3 sequence: CASSGTSGTGELFF. CDR3 bases read: TGTGCCAGCAGCGGTACTAGTGGGACCGGGGAG.

The CDR3 is CASRTGDFGDTQYF. Partial CDR3 DNA: TGTGCCAGTAGGACAGGGGATTTCGGAGATACG. The chain uses TRBV19 and TRBJ2-3, with 8 bases fitting TRBD1. The read halts 3 residues ahead of the CDR3 end, with the missing end drawn from the germline J gene. The ends lost 6 bases at V and 5 bases at J; junction bases unmatched: 7. The CDR3 covers 14 residues. Germline-derived CDR1 and CDR2 are LNHDA and SQIVND (reference sequence).

Worth noting for this clone: The read ends 3 residues early relative to the CDR3; the germline J gene fills the gap. The gene calls are TRBV5-1 and TRBJ1-1; the D gene is possibly TRBD1 (6 bases). The CDR3 runs 13 residues. Germline V gives CDR1 SGHRS, CDR2 YFSETQ. V shed 4 bases and J shed 5 bases, with 12 bases lying between them. CDR3 bases read: TGCGCCAGCAGCGCCGCAGGGGAGACTGAA. Translation: CASSAAGETE. The full CDR3 reads CASSAAGETEAFF.

On this clone: The CDR3 end falls 3 residues outside the read, so it is completed with the germline J gene. The chain links TRBV2 to TRBJ2-7; TRBD1 agrees at 7 bases. Trimming cost V 0 bases and J 2 bases; bases outside gene matches: 4. Germline V gives CDR1 SNHLY, CDR2 FYNNEI. The CDR3 is 15 residues long. CDR3 in amino acids: CASSEAGTVTYEQYF. CDR3 DNA (partial): TGTGCCAGCAGTGAAGCGGGGACAGTCACCTACGAG.

The sequenced CDR3 bases are TGTGCCAGTAGACCCGACAGGGGGAGCAATCAGCCC. Translation: CASRPDRGSNQP. The entire CDR3 protein reads CASRPDRGSNQPQHF. The chain couples TRBV19 to TRBJ1-5, with TRBD1 matching over 9 bases. The read gets to within 3 residues of the CDR3 end, and the germline J gene fills in the rest. CDR1 and CDR2 (germline): LNHDA, SQIVND (reference sequence). CDR3 length: 15 amino acids. Trimming removed 6 bases from V and 1 base from J; junction bases left unmatched: 4. The variable domain in full, completed from reference TRBV19 and TRBJ1-5, reads DGGITQSPKYLFRKEGQNVTLSCEQNLNHDAMYWYRQDPGQGLRLIYYSQIVNDFQKGDIAEGYSVSREKKESFPLTVTSAQKNPTAFYLCASRPDRGSNQPQHFGDGTRLSIL.

Comments on this clone: Sequencing ends 3 residues short of the CDR3 end; the germline J gene provides the rest. The chain couples TRBV6-1 to TRBJ2-7; TRBD2 aligns across 8 bases. The CDR3 extends over 15 amino acids. Germline V gene lookup returns CDR1 MNHNS and CDR2 SASEGT. J was trimmed by 4 bases and V by 2 bases; bases with no gene match: 7. This chain's CDR3 is CASSEMSGSMYEQYF. CDR3 DNA (partial): TGTGCCAGCAGTGAAATGAGCGGGAGTATGTACGAG.

As to this clone: The read comes to an end 3 residues before the CDR3 does, leaving the germline J gene to fill in the end. The chain joins TRBV5-1 to TRBJ2-5; 11 positions match TRBD1. Germline-derived CDR1 and CDR2 are SGHRS and YFSETQ. Trimming removed 3 bases from V and 5 bases from J; junction bases left unmatched: 9. CDR3 size: 16 residues. The CDR3 bases that were read are TGCGCCAGCAGCTCGGACAGGGGGCGCCGTGGGGAGACC. Amino acid sequence: CASSSDRGRRGET. In full, the CDR3 reads CASSSDRGRRGETQYF.

Notes on this clone: The read falls 3 residues short of the CDR3 end, and the missing part is taken from the germline J gene. This sequence joins TRBV4-1 and TRBJ1-2, with TRBD1 as a possible D gene (6 bases). Germline assignment: CDR1 MGHRA and CDR2 YSYEKL. The CDR3 is 14 amino acids. With 0 bases removed from V and 3 bases from J, the gap between germline ends came to 8 bases. The CDR3 is CASSQEQGYYGYTF. The CDR3 bases that were read are TGCGCCAGCAGCCAAGAACAGGGTTACTATGGC.

To note about this clone: The CDR3 end falls 3 residues outside the read, so it is completed with the germline J gene. The V call is TRBV4-2, the J call TRBJ2-7; 14 bases line up with TRBD2. V was clipped by 0 bases and J by 2 bases; unmatched bases: 6. Per the germline V gene, CDR1 is LGHNA and CDR2 is YNFKEQ. CDR3 length: 18 amino acids. The part of the CDR3 DNA that was read is TGTGCCAGCAGCCAAGAGCCGGGACTAGCGGGAGATGCCTACGAG. Its protein is CASSQEPGLAGDAYE. The CDR3 as a whole reads CASSQEPGLAGDAYEQYF.

With regard to this clone: The CDR3 end is not reached by the read, which stops 3 residues before it; the germline J gene fills it in. V and J are TRBV5-1 and TRBJ2-3, with a weak D call TRBD2 (6 bases). V lost 0 bases and J lost 6, with 11 bases in between. Germline CDR1 SGHRS, CDR2 YFSETQ. This CDR3 has 14 amino acids. The CDR3 sequence is CASSLGTSLDTQYF. The covered CDR3 bases are TGCGCCAGCAGCTTGGGAACTAGCCTGGATACG.